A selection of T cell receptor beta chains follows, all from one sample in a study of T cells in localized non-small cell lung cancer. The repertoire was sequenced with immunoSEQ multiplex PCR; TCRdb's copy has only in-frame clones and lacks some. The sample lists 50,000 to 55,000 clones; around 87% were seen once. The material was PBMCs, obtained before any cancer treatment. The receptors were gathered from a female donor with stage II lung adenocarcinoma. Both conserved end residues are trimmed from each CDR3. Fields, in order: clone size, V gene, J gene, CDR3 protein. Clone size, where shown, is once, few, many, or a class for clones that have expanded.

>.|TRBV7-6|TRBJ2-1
ASSWTRDNSYNEQF
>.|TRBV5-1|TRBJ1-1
ASSDGGGGRAEAF
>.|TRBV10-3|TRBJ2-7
AISEWGTAYEQY
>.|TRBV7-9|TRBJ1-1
ASSLDPLQGTEAF
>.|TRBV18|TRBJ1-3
ASSSGQPSSGNTIY
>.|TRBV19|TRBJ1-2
ASSKPTARVHGYT
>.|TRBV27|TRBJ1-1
ASSFRIPSGGTEAF
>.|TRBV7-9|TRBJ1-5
ASSLTPREPQH
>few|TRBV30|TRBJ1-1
AWKQGKNTEAF
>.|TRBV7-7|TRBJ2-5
ASSFSIGETQY
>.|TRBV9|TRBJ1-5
ASSNTTGSGWPQH
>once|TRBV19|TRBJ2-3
ASSPGLAGSLDTQY
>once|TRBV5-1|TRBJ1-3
ASSWGDRSGNTIY
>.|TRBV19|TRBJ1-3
ASSTSTAFSGNTIY
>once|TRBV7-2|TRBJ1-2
ASSLAAQTHYGYT
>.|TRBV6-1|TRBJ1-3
ASSEASRSGNTIY
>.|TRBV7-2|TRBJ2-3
ASSLGYGTDTQY
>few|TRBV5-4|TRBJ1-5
ASSLQGMGQPQH
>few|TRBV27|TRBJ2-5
ASSSGTGGAETQY
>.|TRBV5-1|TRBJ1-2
ASSSNFRGNYGYT
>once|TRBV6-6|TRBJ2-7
ASRAVLAASSHEQY
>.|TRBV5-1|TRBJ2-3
ASSFGLAGATDTQY
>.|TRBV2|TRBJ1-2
ASSDGQSYGYT
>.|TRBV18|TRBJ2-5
ASTGQPQETQY
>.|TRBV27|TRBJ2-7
ASSPPGHFSEQY
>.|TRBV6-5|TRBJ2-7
ASSSTLGHYEQY
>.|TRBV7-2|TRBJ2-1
ASSFSYNEQF
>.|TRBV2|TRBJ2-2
ARKRTGNTGELF
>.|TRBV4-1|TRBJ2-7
ASSRRDGGTYEQY
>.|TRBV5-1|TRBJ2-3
ASSLTSGGTDTQY
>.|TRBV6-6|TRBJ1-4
ASSSGQPEKLF
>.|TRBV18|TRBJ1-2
ASSPIMGQGDGYT
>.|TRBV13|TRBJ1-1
ASGEGRASNEAF
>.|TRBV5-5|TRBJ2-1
ASSLERAKGGEQF
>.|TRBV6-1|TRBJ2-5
AILRDNQETQY
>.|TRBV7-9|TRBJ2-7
ASSLGETYEQY
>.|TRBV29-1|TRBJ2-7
SAGRDRAYEQY
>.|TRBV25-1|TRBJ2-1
ASSVSLGDEQF
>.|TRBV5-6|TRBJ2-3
ASSLEGRAVDTQY
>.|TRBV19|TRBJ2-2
ATKRTRVEGTDGSGGELF
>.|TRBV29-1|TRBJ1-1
SVAYGGTEAF
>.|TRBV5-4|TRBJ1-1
ASSRLSPNTEAF
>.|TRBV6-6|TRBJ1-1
ASRLLRDRANTEAF
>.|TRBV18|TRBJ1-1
ASSPPGTGQNTEAF
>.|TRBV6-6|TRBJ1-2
ASLRREGGNYGYT
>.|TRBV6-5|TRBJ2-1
ASSYGGGYGNEQF
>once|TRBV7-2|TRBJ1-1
ASSPRTGNTEAF
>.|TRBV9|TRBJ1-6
ASSVGGPSGSPLH
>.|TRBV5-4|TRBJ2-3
ASSPGLSDTQY
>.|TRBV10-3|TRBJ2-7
AISDRAGTYEQY
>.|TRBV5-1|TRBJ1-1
ASSLEGGKTEAF
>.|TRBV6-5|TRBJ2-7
ASSYASGVGYEQY
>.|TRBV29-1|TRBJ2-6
SVEEVREPLSGANVLT
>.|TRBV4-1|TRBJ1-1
ASSLRGEGQGNTEAF
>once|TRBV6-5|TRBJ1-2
ASSYGASPYGYT
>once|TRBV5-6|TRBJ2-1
ASSLAGGRSEQF
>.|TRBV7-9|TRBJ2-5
ASSLSEGLGETQY